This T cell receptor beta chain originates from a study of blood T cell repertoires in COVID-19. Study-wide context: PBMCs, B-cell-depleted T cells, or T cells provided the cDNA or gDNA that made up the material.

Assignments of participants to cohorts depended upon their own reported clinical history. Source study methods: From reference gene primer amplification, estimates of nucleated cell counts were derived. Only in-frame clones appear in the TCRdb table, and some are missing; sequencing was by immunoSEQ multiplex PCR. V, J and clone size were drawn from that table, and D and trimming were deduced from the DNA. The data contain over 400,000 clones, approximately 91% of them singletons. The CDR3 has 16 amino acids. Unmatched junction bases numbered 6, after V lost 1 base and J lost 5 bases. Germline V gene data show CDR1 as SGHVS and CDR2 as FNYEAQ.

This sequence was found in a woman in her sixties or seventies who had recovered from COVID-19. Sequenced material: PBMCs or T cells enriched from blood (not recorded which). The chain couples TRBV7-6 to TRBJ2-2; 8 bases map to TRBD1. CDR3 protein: CASSLERTGSTGELFF. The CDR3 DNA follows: TGTGCCAGCAGCTTAGAACGGACAGGGAGTACCGGGGAGCTGTTTTTT.